The next 31 T cell receptor beta chains were all read from a single sample in a study of beta chain features in type 1 diabetes. Findings and caveats of the study: In every one of the four CD4+ subsets, TCRB CDR3s were moderately but significantly shorter in Type 1 diabetes patients.

Antigens of these TCRs are unknown. TCRB transcripts that were expressed got sequenced, as all of the isolated RNA had been reverse transcribed. Assay used: immunoSEQ multiplex PCR; TCRdb lists only in-frame clones, some missing. The table lists some 160,000 clones, around 8.3% of them singletons. Sequencing input: central memory CD4+ T cells from blood. The receptors originated from a young woman with type 1 diabetes.

This clone showed up just a few times. The V and J genes are TRBV27 and TRBJ1-1, with a weak D call TRBD1 (6 bases). The CDR3 consists of 12 residues. Germline V lookup: CDR1 MNHEY, CDR2 SMNVEV (reference sequence). The V end was cut by 2 bases, the J end by 10 bases, with 11 bases between. CDR3 in amino acids: CASSLGGMPAFF. CDR3 sequence (DNA): TGTGCCAGCAGTTTAGGGGGCATGCCAGCTTTCTTT.

The J gene is TRBJ2-3, the V gene TRBV29-1; 8 bases align to TRBD2. This CDR3 region has 12 residues. The germline CDR1 and CDR2 sequences are SQVTM and ANQGSEA. V gave up 6 bases and J gave up 4 bases; unmatched junction bases: 3. CDR3 protein: CSVGLAADTQYF. The CDR3 DNA reads TGCAGCGTAGGACTAGCCGCAGATACGCAGTATTTT.

This clone was seen a handful of times. The chain combines TRBV14 with TRBJ1-6; 9 bases match TRBD1. CDR1 is SGHDN and CDR2 is FVKESK in the germline V gene. V lost 4 bases, J lost 9 bases, and 4 bases stayed unmatched. This CDR3 is built from 14 residues. In DNA form, the CDR3 reads TGTGCCAGCAGCCGCGGGACAGGGTTTTCACCCCTCCACTTT. Translated: CASSRGTGFSPLHF.

This clone was counted a few times. CDR3 sequence reads: CASRDAGGTTNEQFF. The CDR3 nucleotides are TGCGCCAGCAGGGATGCGGGGGGGACTACAAATGAGCAGTTCTTC. The chain carries TRBV5-1 and TRBJ2-1; 9 nucleotides agree with TRBD2. V lost 5 bases and J lost 7; bases outside the gene matches: 10. There are 15 residues in the CDR3. Germline-derived CDR1 and CDR2 are SGHRS and YFSETQ.

This clone was counted only a few times. This chain joins TRBV30 and TRBJ2-7; possibly TRBD2 for D (6 bases). CDR3 length equals 15 residues. V lost 3 bases, J lost 3 bases, and 18 bases lay in between. Germline V CDR1 and CDR2: GTSNPN, SVGIG (reference sequence). The CDR3 nucleotides read TGTGCCTGGAGACAATCTGGCGGAGGGATCTACGAGCAGTACTTC. Translated, it gives CAWRQSGGGIYEQYF.

This sequence joins TRBV19 and TRBJ2-5; no reliable D call. The length of the CDR3 is 14 residues. Germline CDR1 is LNHDA and CDR2 is SQIVND (reference sequence). Trimming took 5 bases from V and 2 from J, leaving 12 bases between them. The CDR3 DNA reads as TGTGCCAGTAGTTCCCCTCGGGTGCAAGAGACCCAGTACTTC. Protein: CASSSPRVQETQYF.

This clone was seen only a few times. The chain uses TRBV7-6 and TRBJ1-5; D gene ambiguous. In germline, CDR1 is SGHVS, CDR2 FNYEAQ. V shed 4 bases and J shed 5 bases, with 6 bases lying between them. This CDR3 is built from 12 residues. This chain's CDR3 is CASSSPDQPQHF. For the CDR3, the DNA is TGTGCCAGCAGCTCACCGGATCAGCCCCAGCATTTT.

V usage is TRBV19 and J usage is TRBJ1-5; TRBD1 agrees at 7 bases. The germline V gene has CDR1 LNHDA and CDR2 SQIVND (reference sequence). The junction had 14 bases not matched to a gene; V was cut back by 6 bases and J by 6 bases. CDR3 length: 16 amino acids. CDR3 nucleotides: TGTGCCAGTAGCGACCGGGACAGTTATTCTGGTCAGCCCCAGCATTTT. As protein: CASSDRDSYSGQPQHF.

J is TRBJ2-5 and V is TRBV5-1; 10 bases are a match to TRBD2. CDR1 and CDR2 from the germline V gene are SGHRS and YFSETQ. This CDR3 has 17 residues. J was trimmed by 4 bases and V by 1 base; bases with no gene match: 10. This CDR3 is CASSLNLLAGEVETQYF. The DNA of the CDR3 is TGCGCCAGCAGCTTGAACCTGCTAGCGGGAGAGGTAGAGACCCAGTACTTC.

The chain has TRBV6-6 and TRBJ1-5, with TRBD1 matching 8 bases. Germline values: CDR1 MNHNY, CDR2 SVGAGI (reference sequence). The CDR3 extends over 14 amino acids. Trimming at V came to 5 bases and at J to 3 bases, leaving 3 bases not matched to a gene. This CDR3 is CASSPQGDNQPQHF. The DNA of the CDR3 is TGTGCCAGCAGTCCACAGGGGGACAATCAGCCCCAGCATTTT.

This clone was counted at least ten times. V gene TRBV18 combines with J gene TRBJ2-3; D unclear. CDR1 KGHSH and CDR2 LQKENI come from the germline V gene. V lost 2 bases to trimming and J lost 2 bases, with 5 bases between them. This CDR3 spans 13 amino acids. This CDR3 reads CASSPVHTDTQYF. In DNA, the CDR3 is TGTGCCAGCTCACCAGTTCACACAGATACGCAGTATTTT.

This clone came up a few times. The chain links TRBV6-1 to TRBJ1-5; D perhaps matches TRBD1 (6 bases). Germline V lookup: CDR1 MNHNS, CDR2 SASEGT. The CDR3 covers 14 residues. The germline V and J ends were trimmed by 6 bases and 5 bases, with 14 bases remaining between them. CDR3 loop: CASRLRTADQPQHF. CDR3 nucleotides: TGTGCCAGCAGGCTGCGGACAGCCGATCAGCCCCAGCATTTT.

The chain recombines TRBV11-2 with TRBJ1-1; no definite D call. V lost 2 bases to trimming and J lost 0 bases, with 7 bases between them. This CDR3 region has 14 residues. Per germline, CDR1 SGHAT and CDR2 FQNNGV. In DNA, the CDR3 is TGTGCCAGCAGCTTATTCGGGATGAACACTGAAGCTTTCTTT. Translated: CASSLFGMNTEAFF.

J is TRBJ2-7 and V is TRBV9, with 13 bases that match TRBD2. V was clipped by 1 base and J by 5 bases; unmatched bases: 3. The CDR3 loop spans 15 amino acids. Per germline, CDR1 SGDLS and CDR2 YYNGEE. CDR3 region: CASSVSGLAGDEQYF. Written as DNA, the CDR3 is TGTGCCAGCAGCGTATCTGGACTAGCGGGAGACGAGCAGTACTTC.

This clone has only a few counts. The chain joins TRBV27 to TRBJ2-1; 8 bases fit TRBD2. V trimming: 6 bases; J trimming: 4 bases; junction bases outside the gene matches: 11. Germline CDR1 MNHEY, CDR2 SMNVEV (reference sequence). This CDR3 is 16 amino acids long. CDR3 in DNA: TGTGCCAGCAGCCGATCGGGGGGGCTTGGTTACAATGAGCAGTTCTTC. Encoded protein: CASSRSGGLGYNEQFF.

This clone was counted only a few times. V gene TRBV5-4 combines with J gene TRBJ2-5, with 10 bases identical to TRBD2. There are 13 residues in the CDR3. Germline values: CDR1 SGHNT, CDR2 YYREEE (reference sequence). V gave up 6 bases and J gave up 4 bases; unmatched junction bases: 3. This CDR3 reads CASTSGSGETQYF. In DNA form, the CDR3 reads TGTGCCAGCACTAGCGGGAGTGGAGAGACCCAGTACTTC.

The CDR3 nucleotides are TGCGCCAGCAGCCAAGCTGGCGGGAGGGCACCCGAGCAGTACTTC. Translating gives CASSQAGGRAPEQYF. J is TRBJ2-7 and V is TRBV4-1, with TRBD2 matching over 9 bases. Germline trimming cut 1 base from V and 6 bases from J; bases unmatched to any gene: 7. In germline, CDR1 is MGHRA, CDR2 YSYEKL. The CDR3 has 15 residues.

The V call is TRBV7-2, the J call TRBJ1-2; 10 bases line up with TRBD1. The germline V gene has CDR1 SGHTA and CDR2 FQGNSA. This CDR3 region has 15 residues. Losses at the gene ends were 5 bases for V and 2 bases for J; bases not matched to a gene: 5. DNA of the CDR3: TGTGCCAGCAGCAGCTGGACAGGGGGGAACTATGGCTACACCTTC. Translating gives CASSSWTGGNYGYTF.

This clone was picked up a small number of times. The chain uses TRBV4-3 and TRBJ2-7; 11 bases match TRBD2. The germline V gene encodes CDR1 LGHNA and CDR2 YSLEER. This CDR3 region has 16 residues. V gave up 1 base and J gave up 7 bases; unmatched junction bases: 9. The CDR3 reads CASSQVGSGGAGEQYF. The CDR3 DNA sequence: TGCGCCAGCAGCCAAGTCGGTAGCGGGGGGGCAGGGGAGCAGTACTTC.

This clone appeared a few times. The chain joins TRBV6-6 to TRBJ2-7; 8 positions agree with TRBD1. Germline V gives CDR1 MNHNY, CDR2 SVGAGI (reference sequence). The J segment lost 2 bases and the V segment lost 2 bases, leaving 8 bases of the junction unmatched. CDR3 length: 16 amino acids. The CDR3 DNA sequence: TGTGCCAGCAGTTACCCCTCGGGACAGGTGGCCTACGAGCAGTACTTC. Amino acids: CASSYPSGQVAYEQYF.

This clone was seen a handful of times. V is TRBV14 and J is TRBJ1-2; D possibly corresponds to TRBD1 (5 bases). Germline lookup yields CDR1 SGHDN and CDR2 FVKESK. There are 14 residues in the CDR3. With 4 bases removed from V and 8 bases from J, the gap between germline ends came to 17 bases. The CDR3 is CASSPFAGGGGYTF. The CDR3 coding sequence is TGTGCCAGCAGCCCTTTCGCCGGGGGGGGAGGCTACACCTTC. Looking up the rest from reference TRBV14 and TRBJ1-2 gives the full variable domain: EAGVTQFPSHSVIEKGQTVTLRCDPISGHDNLYWYRRVMGKEIKFLLHFVKESKQDESGMPNNRFLAERTGGTYSTLKVQPAELEDSGVYFCASSPFAGGGGYTFGSGTRLTVV.

The rearrangement links TRBV6-5 to TRBJ2-1, with D possibly matching TRBD1 (5 bases). Germline lookup yields CDR1 MNHEY and CDR2 SVGAGI. This CDR3 is built from 12 residues. Trimming removed 5 bases at V and 5 bases at J, with 7 bases between. CDR3 DNA sequence: TGTGCCAGCAGTCCGACAGACAATGAGCAGTTCTTC. It translates to CASSPTDNEQFF.

This rearrangement joins TRBV28 to TRBJ1-5; D gene unclear. V was trimmed by 6 bases and J by 7 bases, leaving 10 bases between them. The length of the CDR3 is 12 residues. Germline CDR1 and CDR2: MDHEN and SYDVKM. CDR3 sequence reads: CASSLVGQPQHF. The DNA for the CDR3 is TGTGCCAGCAGCTTGGTGGGCCAGCCCCAGCATTTT.

This clone was seen a handful of times. This chain links TRBV30 with TRBJ2-2; 11 bases match TRBD2. J gave up 5 bases and V 6 bases, and 8 bases lay outside the gene matches. The V gene's germline CDR1 is GTSNPN and CDR2 SVGIG (reference sequence). CDR3 length: 15 residues. The CDR3 sequence: CACLFSGRGTGELFF. CDR3 nucleotide sequence: TGTGCCTGCCTATTTAGCGGGAGGGGTACCGGGGAGCTGTTTTTT.

J is TRBJ2-5 and V is TRBV5-5; D perhaps matches TRBD2 (6 bases). The last part of the DNA fits TRBJ2-7 better; the J call may be wrong. CDR3 length: 14 amino acids. CDR1 is SGHKS and CDR2 is YYEKEE in the germline V gene (reference sequence). CDR3 loop: CASSLELASDEQYF. Here the CDR3 DNA reads TGTGCCAGCAGCTTGGAACTAGCCAGTGACGAGCAGTACTTC.

The chain couples TRBV9 to TRBJ2-1; TRBD2 is a possible D gene (5 bases). The CDR3 has 12 amino acids. The germline V and J ends were trimmed by 5 bases and 10 bases, with 13 bases remaining between them. CDR1 is SGDLS, CDR2 YYNGEE, per germline. The CDR3 protein is CASSNSGREQFF. As DNA, the CDR3 is TGTGCCAGCAGTAACTCGGGGAGAGAGCAGTTCTTC.

This clone was recorded a few times. This sequence joins TRBV7-8 and TRBJ2-7; 9 bases line up with TRBD2. Losses at the gene ends were 0 bases for V and 4 bases for J; bases not matched to a gene: 7. This CDR3 contains 16 residues. Germline CDR1 and CDR2: SGHVS and FQNEAQ. The DNA of the CDR3 is TGTGCCAGCAGCTTAGCGGTCTTGCGGGAGGGTTACGAGCAGTACTTC. It yields the protein CASSLAVLREGYEQYF.

The chain carries TRBV29-1 and TRBJ2-5, with a tentative D call TRBD1 (6 bases). Matching the DNA end better, TRBJ2-7 makes the J call doubtful. Germline assignment: CDR1 SQVTM and CDR2 ANQGSEA. There are 14 residues in the CDR3. CDR3 in DNA: TGCAGCGTCAAAAGGGGGACATTAACCTACGAGCAGTACTTC. As protein: CSVKRGTLTYEQYF.

This clone was counted a few times. The chain recombines TRBV7-9 with TRBJ1-2; D may be TRBD1 (6 bases). Germline CDR1 is SEHNR and CDR2 is FQNEAQ (reference sequence). The CDR3 extends over 17 amino acids. V lost 6 bases and J lost 6, with 26 bases in between. The CDR3 sequence is CASSQYGTGSGRDGYTF. The CDR3 DNA follows: TGTGCCAGCAGTCAATATGGTACAGGGAGTGGGCGGGATGGCTACACCTTC.

This clone was seen a handful of times. The chain couples TRBV28 to TRBJ1-2; possibly TRBD1 for D (6 bases). Trimming took off 10 bases at V and 4 bases at J, with 13 bases between the two ends. Germline V CDR1 and CDR2: MDHEN, SYDVKM. The CDR3 consists of 12 residues. This chain's CDR3 is CANRDNFYGYTF. CDR3 bases: TGTGCCAACCGGGACAACTTCTATGGCTACACCTTC.

This clone was detected a few times. This chain connects TRBV19 to TRBJ2-1; TRBD2 might be the D (5 bases). CDR1 is LNHDA, CDR2 SQIVND, per germline (reference sequence). V was cut by 10 bases and J by 7 bases, with 26 bases left in between. The CDR3 extends over 16 amino acids. This CDR3 is CATLSGASLLGNEQFF. The CDR3 region has the DNA TGTGCCACCCTAAGTGGAGCTAGCTTGTTAGGGAATGAGCAGTTCTTC.